Below, 18 T cell receptor beta chains from the same sample are listed, as sequenced in a study of tumor-infiltrating lymphocytes in primary liver carcinoma. Using a constant-region primer together with ProtoScript II reverse transcriptase, TCR beta cDNA was made from about 500 ng of total RNA. Investigators got TCR beta libraries out of three nested multiplex PCR rounds, done with slightly modified ARM-PCR. Both of the initial two PCR rounds ran for approximately 10 cycles and employed TRBV1-TRBV30 forward primers alongside a C-beta reverse primer. TCRdb processed the multiplex PCR reads anew with MiXCR; each CDR3 protein has one entry. The data show approximately 330,000 distinct CDR3 sequences, with 65% seen just once and roughly 6.5% held by the top ten. Alongside blood RNA obtained from unsorted whole blood, germline DNA was also extracted. Input material: peripheral blood. These receptors all come from a man aged 35 to 55 with primary liver carcinoma and hepatitis B virus infection.

V gene TRBV5-4 combines with J gene TRBJ1-2; tentative D call: TRBD1 (6 bases). CDR3 length: 14 residues. V was trimmed by 0 bases and J by 8 bases, leaving 14 bases between them. The germline CDR1 and CDR2 sequences are SGHNT and YYREEE (reference sequence). The DNA for the CDR3 is TGTGCCAGCAGCTTGGATGGCTGGGGGCACGGCTACACCTTC. Protein: CASSLDGWGHGYTF.

Only a few counts were recorded for this clonotype. The junction does not match germline at one end; this may be a read error. The chain joins TRBV29-1 to TRBJ2-2; a possible D gene is TRBD2 (5 bases). CDR3 size: 12 residues. Germline V gene lookup returns CDR1 SQVTM and CDR2 ANQGSEA. CDR3 bases: TGCAACGTTGGGTCAAACACCGGGGAGCTGTCTTTT. This translates into CNVGSNTGELSF.

Concerning this clonotype: One end of the junction varies from germline; a read error may be responsible. This chain joins TRBV6-6 and TRBJ2-5; TRBD1 matches 8 bases. Germline assignment: CDR1 MNHNY and CDR2 SVGAGI (reference sequence). The length of the CDR3 is 14 residues. CDR3 nucleotides: TGTGCCAACAGTTACTTGGACAGGGATCCGACCCAGTACTTC. Encoded protein: CANSYLDRDPTQYF.

Notes on this clonotype: Because the CDR3 is missing its conserved closing phenylalanine or tryptophan, this is likely a read error. The rearrangement links TRBV11-2 to TRBJ2-1; 8 nucleotides align to TRBD1. This CDR3 has 18 amino acids. Germline lookup yields CDR1 SGHAT and CDR2 FQNNGV. The CDR3 sequence is CASSPRPAQGDPHNGQFL. Written as DNA, the CDR3 is TGTGCCAGCAGCCCACGACCTGCACAGGGGGACCCTCACAATGGGCAGTTCCTC.

For this clonotype: An end of the junction differs from the germline gene, which may be a read error. The chain combines TRBV13 with TRBJ1-5; perhaps TRBD1 as D (5 bases). The CDR3 has 17 residues. From germline, CDR1 is PRHDT and CDR2 FYEKMQ (reference sequence). The CDR3 bases are TGTGCCTGCAGCTTATACTCAGGGACGGGGAGCAATCAGCCCCAGCATTTT. Translating gives CACSLYSGTGSNQPQHF.

Notes on this clonotype: Relative to the germline gene, one junction end is altered; a read error may explain this. The rearrangement joins TRBV11-2 to TRBJ2-1, with D perhaps TRBD2 (6 bases). The CDR3 runs 16 residues. Germline-derived CDR1 and CDR2 are SGHAT and FQNNGV. The CDR3 spells CASGLLGLTGDNVQFF. The DNA for the CDR3 is TGTGCCAGCGGCTTGTTAGGACTAACGGGAGACAATGTGCAGTTCTTC.

The genes are TRBV5-1 and TRBJ2-7; maybe TRBD1 (6 bases). The V and J ends lost 0 bases and 3 bases respectively, with 13 bases between them. CDR1 SGHRS and CDR2 YFSETQ come from the germline V gene. The CDR3 spans 15 residues. The chain's CDR3 is CASSLVSGQLYEQYF. CDR3 in DNA: TGCGCCAGCAGCTTGGTATCCGGACAGCTCTACGAGCAGTACTTC.

In the case of this clonotype: A read error is possible here, since a much larger clone lies one base away. The V gene is TRBV10-3, the J gene TRBJ1-2; 7 positions match TRBD1. CDR1 and CDR2 from the germline V gene are ENHRY and SYGVKD. The CDR3 sequence is 15 residues long. DNA of the CDR3: TGTGCCACCAGTGCGACAGGGTCGGACGGATATGGCTACACCTTC. Translated: CATSATGSDGYGYTF.

As for this clonotype: A much larger clone differs from this one at a single base, so this may be a read error. J is TRBJ2-3 and V is TRBV6-1; 7 bases are shared with TRBD1. The length of the CDR3 is 14 residues. In germline, CDR1 is MNHNS, CDR2 SASEGT. V was pared by 10 bases and J by 1 base, with 8 bases of the junction left unmatched. This CDR3 is CANNTDRGTDTQYF. CDR3 DNA sequence: TGTGCCAACAATACCGACAGGGGCACAGATACGCAGTATTTT.

The chain has TRBV4-3 and TRBJ2-2; perhaps TRBD2 as D (6 bases). The germline gives CDR1 LGHNA, CDR2 YSLEER. V lost 0 bases to trimming and J lost 13 bases, with 18 bases between them. This CDR3 comprises 15 residues. CDR3 loop: CASSQDGTSTVGLFF. CDR3 coding DNA: TGCGCCAGCAGCCAAGATGGGACTTCCACCGTGGGGCTGTTTTTT.

V is TRBV5-4 and J is TRBJ2-6; 8 nucleotides match TRBD2. This CDR3 region has 18 residues. Germline CDR1 and CDR2: SGHNT and YYREEE (reference sequence). V lost 4 bases, J lost 2 bases, and 11 bases stayed unmatched. Here the CDR3 DNA reads TGTGCCAGCAGCCTTCCCGGGAGGGGAGGCGCTGGGGCCAACGTCCTGACTTTC. Translation: CASSLPGRGGAGANVLTF. The whole variable domain, filled in from reference TRBV5-4 and TRBJ2-6, reads ETGVTQSPTHLIKTRGQQVTLRCSSQSGHNTVSWYQQALGQGPQFIFQYYREEENGRGNFPPRFSGLQFPNYSSELNVNALELDDSALYLCASSLPGRGGAGANVLTFGAGSRLTVL.

The sample holds one count of this clonotype. V and J are TRBV6-6 and TRBJ1-5; D ambiguous. In germline, CDR1 is MNHNY, CDR2 SVGAGI (reference sequence). This CDR3 is 16 amino acids long. The V and J ends lost 0 bases and 0 bases respectively, with 9 bases between them. The CDR3 region is CASSYSWRCSNQPQHF. In DNA form, the CDR3 reads TGTGCCAGCAGTTACTCATGGAGATGTAGCAATCAGCCCCAGCATTTT.

The chain combines TRBV5-4 with TRBJ1-2; a weak D match, TRBD1 (6 bases). V was shortened by 5 bases and J by 2 bases, with 10 bases between the two germline ends. Germline-derived CDR1 and CDR2 are SGHNT and YYREEE (reference sequence). CDR3 length: 13 amino acids. The DNA of the CDR3 is TGTGCCAGCAGAGAACAGGGAAACTATGGCTACACCTTC. This codes for CASREQGNYGYTF.

V is TRBV5-8 and J is TRBJ1-4; D is unclear. This CDR3 has 15 residues. Per germline, CDR1 SGHTS and CDR2 YDEGEE. V was trimmed by 4 bases and J by 2 bases, leaving 12 bases between them. In DNA form, the CDR3 reads TGTGCCAGCAGCGCCCCAGGAGGTACTAATGAAAAACTGTTTTTT. Protein sequence: CASSAPGGTNEKLFF.

With regard to this clonotype: Relative to the germline gene, one junction end is altered; a read error may explain this. The genes are TRBV29-1 and TRBJ2-7, with D hard to call. From germline, CDR1 is SQVTM and CDR2 ANQGSEA. This CDR3 is 16 amino acids long. CDR3 in DNA: TGCAGCGTTCGAGCTATTGCCGGCGAGACCTCATACGAGCAGCACTTC. It specifies CSVRAIAGETSYEQHF.

Many counts were recorded for this clonotype. The chain recombines TRBV11-2 with TRBJ2-7; tentative D call: TRBD1 (5 bases). The CDR3 spans 15 residues. V was trimmed by 1 base and J by 3 bases, leaving 13 bases between them. CDR1 and CDR2 from the germline V gene are SGHAT and FQNNGV. For the CDR3, the DNA is TGTGCCAGCAGCTTAGCCCCAGGGCATGGCTACGAGCAGTACTTC. This translates into CASSLAPGHGYEQYF.

Comments on this clonotype: A read error may explain this, as a much larger clone is one base away. The J gene is TRBJ2-7, the V gene TRBV12-3 or TRBV12-4; TRBD2 is a possible D gene (6 bases). This CDR3 spans 13 amino acids. The CDR3 loop reads CASSPNLDYGQYF. CDR3 coding DNA: TGTGCCAGCAGTCCTAATCTGGACTACGGGCAGTACTTC.

This clonotype has more than one count but fewer than ten. The CDR3: CASSFHLASLSYEQYF. The CDR3 coding sequence is TGTGCCAGCAGTTTCCACCTAGCGAGCTTATCCTACGAGCAGTACTTC. This sequence joins TRBV28 and TRBJ2-7; TRBD2 might be the D (6 bases). V dropped 3 bases and J dropped 1 base, with 16 bases sitting between them. Germline assignment: CDR1 MDHEN and CDR2 SYDVKM. The CDR3 length is 16 residues.